A single TCR beta chain is shown here with its context. The data stem from a study of blood T cell repertoires in COVID-19. The CDR3 is 15 residues long. V shed 0 bases and J shed 8 bases, with 16 bases lying between them. The germline gives CDR1 SGHVS, CDR2 FQNEAQ. In the study's own analysis: Nucleated cell number was recorded as an estimate derived from reference gene primer amplification. Sequenced by immunoSEQ multiplex PCR; TCRdb stores in-frame clones only, minus some. That table furnishes V, J and clone size, whereas the DNA furnished D and trimming. Seen here are some 50,000 clones, about 88% observed once, and the top ten hold 5%.

The TCR originated in a man in his forties with active COVID-19. The source material was peripheral blood. The V call is TRBV7-8, the J call TRBJ1-2; D call uncertain. The DNA for the CDR3 is TGTGCCAGCAGCTTAGCGCCGGGAGAGGTTGGCGGCTACACCTTC. Translated: CASSLAPGEVGGYTF.